This TCR beta chain was retrieved from a study of T-cell memory formation after mild COVID-19. Overall study results and limits: Within pre-infection memory, some responding clones were found, suggesting cross-reactive memory joined.

Germline V gene data show CDR1 as LGHNA and CDR2 as YSLEER. Losses at the gene ends were 5 bases for V and 7 bases for J; bases not matched to a gene: 11. The CDR3 is made up of 16 amino acids. This clonotype has only a few counts. Its antigen is undetermined. A single record per CDR3 protein comes from TCRdb applying MiXCR to the 5' RACE reads. The sample consists of tens of thousands of distinct CDR3 sequences, about 13% of them appearing once. V usage is TRBV4-3 and J usage is TRBJ2-1, with TRBD2 matching 10 bases. This TCR derives from a man younger than 30 who had mild COVID-19 (a few samples of this study predate the infection). Cell type and time point are not known. Material for sequencing was PBMCs or a T cell subset sorted from them (not recorded which). The CDR3 coding sequence is TGCGCCAGCAGCTTGGACCTAGCGGGGGAAACTAATGAGCAGTTCTTC. Encoded protein: CASSLDLAGETNEQFF.